Listed below are T cell receptor beta chains from one sample, sequenced in a study of blood T cell repertoires in COVID-19. Assay: immunoSEQ multiplex PCR; the TCRdb copy retains only in-frame clones and omits some. Among 390,000 or so clones, roughly 89% were seen once, and the ten largest hold more than 1.4%. Sequences were obtained from peripheral blood. These receptors all stem from a woman in her 30s with active or convalescent COVID-19. Both conserved end residues are part of each CDR3. The D gene is left open where the match is weak. Clone size appears in some rows only: once, few, many, or a class for an expanded clone.

TRBD1,TRBV11-2,TRBJ1-4,NA,15,CASSSPGQGFEKLFF,TGTGCCAGCAGCTCACCGGGACAGGGTTTTGAAAAACTGTTTTTT
TRBD2,TRBV18,TRBJ2-1,NA,14,CASSASGGAYEQFF,TGTGCCAGCTCAGCTAGCGGGGGGGCCTATGAGCAGTTCTTC
NA,TRBV5-1,TRBJ1-2,NA,14,CASSARVSNYGYTF,TGCGCCAGCAGCGCCCGGGTCTCAAACTATGGCTACACCTTC
TRBD1,TRBV10-3,TRBJ2-2,NA,15,CAIGSRDRDTGELFF,TGTGCCATCGGGTCCCGGGACAGGGACACCGGGGAGCTGTTTTTT
NA,TRBV30,TRBJ1-6,NA,13,CAWARGDISPLHF,TGTGCCTGGGCCAGGGGCGATATTTCACCCCTCCACTTT
TRBD1,TRBV18,TRBJ1-2,NA,17,CASSRDRQGATNYGYTF,TGTGCCAGCTCACGGGACAGACAGGGGGCGACTAACTATGGCTACACCTTC
TRBD1,TRBV6-4,TRBJ2-7,NA,15,CASSDSGTGTSEQYF,TGTGCCAGCAGTGACTCCGGGACAGGGACCTCCGAGCAGTACTTC
TRBD2,TRBV5-8,TRBJ2-1,NA,16,CASKGRREDVSNEQFF,TGTGCCAGCAAAGGTAGGCGGGAGGATGTCTCCAATGAGCAGTTCTTC
NA,TRBV14,TRBJ1-6,NA,16,CASSHRRESGNSPLHF,TGTGCCAGCAGCCATAGGAGGGAATCTGGTAATTCACCCCTCCACTTT
NA,TRBV6-1,TRBJ1-5,NA,17,CASSERVQGGSNQPQHF,TGTGCCAGCAGTGAACGGGTGCAGGGAGGGAGCAATCAGCCCCAGCATTTT
NA,TRBV28,TRBJ1-5,NA,15,CASSIPGGGEQPQHF,TGTGCCAGCAGTATCCCGGGTGGGGGGGAACAGCCCCAGCATTTT
NA,TRBV19,TRBJ1-1,NA,12,CASRDVSTEAFF,TGTGCCAGTAGAGATGTCAGCACTGAAGCTTTCTTT
NA,TRBV28,TRBJ2-3,once,19,CASSSPARAGIGETDTQYF,TGTGCCAGCAGTTCCCCTGCCCGGGCGGGGATCGGCGAAACAGATACGCAGTATTTT
TRBD2,TRBV9,TRBJ2-3,NA,15,CASSVGLAGTDTQYF,TGTGCCAGCAGCGTAGGACTAGCGGGGACAGATACGCAGTATTTT
NA,TRBV2,TRBJ1-1,NA,15,CASSELSGRGTEAFF,TGTGCCAGCAGTGAACTTTCAGGTAGGGGCACTGAAGCTTTCTTT
NA,TRBV6-6,TRBJ1-2,NA,13,CASTPTENYGYTF,TGTGCCAGCACCCCGACAGAAAACTATGGCTACACCTTC
NA,TRBV7-9,TRBJ2-5,once,17,CASSLGVRRDYQETQYF,TGTGCCAGCAGCTTAGGGGTCAGGCGGGACTACCAAGAGACCCAGTACTTC
TRBD1,TRBV6-1,TRBJ1-2,NA,15,CASRPNRDRGDGYTF,TGTGCCAGCAGACCCAACCGGGACAGGGGAGACGGCTACACCTTC
NA,TRBV5-1,TRBJ1-1,NA,13,CASSLGGGTEAFF,TGCGCCAGCAGCCTAGGCGGGGGTACTGAAGCTTTCTTT
NA,TRBV3-1/TRBV3-2,TRBJ2-5,NA,14,CASSQQGSGETQYF,TGTGCCAGCAGCCAACAGGGAAGTGGGGAGACCCAGTACTTC
NA,TRBV3-1/TRBV3-2,TRBJ2-7,once,11,CASSQDIEQYF,TGTGCCAGCAGCCAAGATATCGAGCAGTACTTC
NA,TRBV27,TRBJ1-5,NA,13,CASAIGMDQPQHF,TGTGCCAGCGCCATCGGTATGGATCAGCCCCAGCATTTT
TRBD2,TRBV10-3,TRBJ2-7,NA,13,CATGGLLSYEQYF,TGTGCCACGGGGGGGCTGTTGTCCTACGAGCAGTACTTC
TRBD1,TRBV7-7,TRBJ1-2,NA,17,CASSLFQGVYRNYGYTF,TGTGCCAGCAGCTTATTTCAGGGGGTTTATAGGAACTATGGCTACACCTTC
TRBD2,TRBV4-1,TRBJ2-5,NA,17,CASSQGGLAGVTETQYF,TGCGCCAGCAGCCAGGGGGGACTAGCGGGAGTCACAGAGACCCAGTACTTC
TRBD2,TRBV11-2,TRBJ2-7,NA,14,CASSSIAGVGEQYF,TGTGCCAGCAGCTCAATAGCGGGAGTGGGCGAGCAGTACTTC
TRBD1,TRBV29-1,TRBJ1-2,NA,14,CSVEDLGQGYGYTF,TGCAGCGTTGAAGATTTAGGACAGGGCTATGGCTACACCTTC
TRBD2,TRBV18,TRBJ2-5,NA,16,CASSPLILAMKETQYF,TGTGCCAGCTCACCACTAATACTAGCGATGAAAGAGACCCAGTACTTC
NA,TRBV18,TRBJ1-1,NA,13,CASSLHLNTEAFF,TGTGCCAGCTCCCTCCACTTGAACACTGAAGCTTTCTTT
TRBD2,TRBV10-3,TRBJ2-1,once,15,CAIMDRLAGYNEQFF,TGTGCCATCATGGATCGACTAGCGGGGTACAATGAGCAGTTCTTC
NA,TRBV9,TRBJ1-2,NA,15,CASSPSLVAGYGYTF,TGTGCCAGCAGCCCTAGCCTGGTGGCTGGCTATGGCTACACCTTC
NA,TRBV5-1,TRBJ1-1,NA,15,CASSLDAGEYTEAFF,TGCGCCAGCAGCTTGGACGCGGGGGAGTACACTGAAGCTTTCTTT
TRBD1,TRBV24-1,TRBJ2-1,NA,16,CATSDRTGGVSNEQFF,TGTGCCACCAGTGATAGGACAGGGGGCGTTAGTAATGAGCAGTTCTTC
NA,TRBV5-1,TRBJ1-2,few,14,CASSLDYPGSGYTF,TGCGCCAGCAGCTTGGACTATCCGGGATCGGGCTACACCTTC
NA,TRBV6-5,TRBJ1-3,once,13,CASARSSGNTIYF,TGTGCCAGCGCACGGAGCTCTGGAAACACCATATATTTT
NA,TRBV18,TRBJ2-1,NA,14,CASSPPLTYNEQFF,TGTGCCAGCTCACCACCACTAACCTACAATGAGCAGTTCTTC
NA,TRBV14,TRBJ2-7,few,13,CASTTTGGGEQYF,TGTGCCAGCACTACTACGGGTGGCGGCGAGCAGTACTTC
NA,TRBV6-5,TRBJ1-2,NA,13,CASNRELFYGYTF,TGTGCCAGCAACAGGGAGTTGTTCTATGGCTACACCTTC
NA,TRBV9,TRBJ2-1,NA,13,CASSVELVTEQFF,TGTGCCAGCAGCGTAGAGCTAGTCACTGAGCAGTTCTTC
NA,TRBV4-1,TRBJ1-1,few,15,CASSQATGVNTEAFF,TGCGCCAGCAGCCAAGCAACGGGGGTGAACACTGAAGCTTTCTTT
NA,TRBV30,TRBJ1-4,NA,12,CAWETDAEKLFF,TGTGCCTGGGAGACAGATGCAGAAAAACTGTTTTTT
TRBD2,TRBV27,TRBJ2-1,NA,21,CASSLLAGRPTPNSSYNEQFF,TGTGCCAGCAGTTTGCTAGCGGGACGACCCACCCCCAATAGCTCCTACAATGAGCAGTTCTTC
TRBD1,TRBV2,TRBJ1-6,NA,13,CASKDRGRSPLHF,TGTGCCAGCAAAGACAGGGGTCGGTCACCCCTCCACTTT
TRBD1,TRBV27,TRBJ2-1,NA,13,CASSLGQLYEQFF,TGTGCCAGCAGTTTGGGACAGCTCTATGAGCAGTTCTTC
TRBD2,TRBV5-1,TRBJ2-7,NA,16,CASSPASGGGSYEQYF,TGCGCCAGCAGCCCTGCTAGCGGGGGGGGCTCCTACGAGCAGTACTTC
NA,TRBV3-1/TRBV3-2,TRBJ1-5,NA,14,CASSFSGSNQPQHF,TGTGCCAGCAGCTTCAGCGGGAGCAATCAGCCCCAGCATTTT
TRBD1,TRBV28,TRBJ1-2,once,16,CASSFNRDRLNYGYTF,TGTGCCAGCAGCTTCAACCGGGACAGGCTTAACTATGGCTACACCTTC
TRBD2,TRBV7-8,TRBJ2-3,NA,14,CASSLPGGPYTQYF,TGTGCCAGCAGCTTGCCGGGGGGGCCGTATACGCAGTATTTT
NA,TRBV19,TRBJ1-1,once,15,CASSPNRALNTEAFF,TGTGCCAGTAGCCCTAACAGGGCCCTCAACACTGAAGCTTTCTTT